This T cell receptor beta chain was found in a study of T cell changes during pregnancy in multiple sclerosis. Germline V gene sequence: CDR1 MNHEY, CDR2 SVGAGI. Deletions cut 5 bases from V and 0 bases from J, with 8 bases between. CDR3 length: 14 amino acids. TCRdb's copy holds only in-frame clones and misses some; the assay was immunoSEQ multiplex PCR. The data show about 89,000 clones, around 94% seen once. The input for sequencing was peripheral blood, taken in the third trimester of pregnancy. The TCR comes from a female donor with multiple sclerosis, enrolled in a pregnancy study. The chain joins TRBV6-5 to TRBJ1-3; D call uncertain. The CDR3: CASSPGFSGNTIYF. CDR3 DNA sequence: TGTGCCAGCAGTCCCGGTTTCTCTGGAAACACCATATATTTT.